Listed here is a single TCR beta chain. TCRdb keeps only in-frame clones here, not all; method: immunoSEQ multiplex PCR. The sample has 76,000 or so clones, around nine tenths seen once; the top ten hold roughly 0.79%. These data originate in a study of OX40 agonist ivuxolimab in advanced cancers. On the study more broadly: Ivuxolimab is an agonistic anti-OX40 (CD134) antibody, and patients were treated with it. Three patients got partial responses; one had hepatocellular carcinoma and two had cutaneous melanoma.

The sequencing here drew on CD4+ or CD8+ T cells sorted from blood, taken in a trial of the OX40 agonist ivuxolimab. This receptor was obtained from an adult with an advanced solid tumor such as melanoma, head and neck, liver or kidney cancer.

The CDR3 coding sequence is TGCGCCAGCAGCCAAGACGGGAGACTGAGCTCCTACGAGCAGTACTTC. Translating it yields CASSQDGRLSSYEQYF. The V gene is TRBV4-1, the J gene TRBJ2-7; D perhaps matches TRBD2 (6 bases). This CDR3 is 16 amino acids long. The germline CDR1 and CDR2 sequences are MGHRA and YSYEKL. With 0 bases removed from V and 0 bases from J, the gap between germline ends came to 12 bases.